This T cell receptor beta chain stems from a study of cytomegalovirus exposure and HLA in healthy donors. Across the whole study: Counted in an early data release were 65 million to 100 million unique TCRs from HLA-typed donors.

Study-wide points: A classifier reportedly called cytomegalovirus status with high sensitivity and specificity. In presence/absence analyses, roughly uniform sequencing depth across donors was assumed. Specificity of a few CMV-associated chains for CMV antigens was verified in vitro.

The CDR3 has 15 amino acids. The germline V gene encodes CDR1 LNHDA and CDR2 SQIVND (reference sequence). The junction had 9 bases not matched to a gene; V was cut back by 4 bases and J by 7 bases. It was with 60 Vbeta and 13 Jbeta primers that the PCR ran. Some clones are missing from TCRdb's copy, which holds only in-frame ones; the method was immunoSEQ multiplex PCR. The table lists about 140,000 clones, 80% of them singletons, with around 4.8% in the top ten. With respect to this clone: No antigen is known for it.

The V call is TRBV19, the J call TRBJ2-1, with 8 bases aligning to TRBD1. The source is a young man in good health. Sequencing was carried out using PBMCs. CDR3 residues: CASSTGGQVRNEQFF. The CDR3 DNA sequence: TGTGCCAGTAGTACTGGGGGACAGGTCAGGAATGAGCAGTTCTTC.